This T cell receptor (beta chain) is from a study of cytomegalovirus exposure and HLA in healthy donors. The CDR3 length is 16 residues. With 0 bases removed from V and 5 bases from J, the gap between germline ends came to 14 bases. Looked up from germline, CDR1 is LGHNA and CDR2 is YNFKEQ. As concerns this clone: Its antigen is undetermined.

60 Vbeta and 13 Jbeta primers were used in PCR. TCRdb's table, derived via immunoSEQ multiplex PCR, lists solely in-frame clones and lacks some. The sample shows about 140,000 clones, around 80% of them seen only once. Findings and caveats of the study: The presence/absence work took it that sequencing depth was about the same across donors. Three CMV-associated chains proved CMV antigen-specific in vitro. Among TCR beta chains, those listed as cytomegalovirus-associated numbered under 200.

The sequence was collected from a woman in her 40s in good health and CMV-seropositive. The sample taken for sequencing was PBMCs. The chain carries TRBV4-2 and TRBJ1-5, with D maybe TRBD1 (5 bases). CDR3 sequence: CASSQELQGNYQPQHF. In DNA form, the CDR3 reads TGTGCCAGCAGCCAAGAGCTGCAGGGTAACTATCAGCCCCAGCATTTT.